The source of this T cell receptor (beta chain) is a study of chemoradiotherapy in HPV16-positive cancers. Study-level results: In HPV16-positive patients, HPV-responsive T-cell expansion tracked better recurrence-free survival.

Of note for this clone: Its cognate antigen is unknown.

Repertoires were generated with immunoSEQ multiplex PCR, while TCRdb's copy carries only in-frame clones and drops some. Of 4,900 or so clones in the sample, 85% to 90% are singletons; the top ten hold roughly 2.3%. The CDR3 sequence is 14 residues long. The V and J ends lost 7 bases and 5 bases, in that order; junction bases with no gene match: 7. The germline gives CDR1 MNHNY, CDR2 SVGAGI (reference sequence). The TCR sequence derives from a human donor with HPV-associated anogenital cancer. The sequencing here drew on tumor tissue, taken from a patient who underwent chemoradiotherapy. J is TRBJ2-2 and V is TRBV6-6, with 7 bases matching TRBD1. The CDR3 bases are TGTGCCAGCATTGAACGACAGGGAACCGGGGAGCTGTTTTTT. Amino acids: CASIERQGTGELFF.